This is a list of T cell receptor beta chains from one sample in a study of OX40 agonist ivuxolimab in advanced cancers. TCRdb's copy holds only in-frame clones and misses some; the assay was immunoSEQ multiplex PCR. The profile shows around 10,000 clones, approximately 87% of them singletons. The sequencing used CD4+ or CD8+ T cells sorted from blood, collected in a trial of the OX40 agonist ivuxolimab. The receptors were gathered from an adult with an advanced solid tumor such as melanoma, head and neck, liver or kidney cancer. Each CDR3 is given with its conserved first and last residue. The D gene is left open where the match is weak. Only part of the rows carry a size: once, few, many, or a class if the clone is expanded.

V	size	J	D	CDR3	DNA
TRBV10-3	-	TRBJ2-1	TRBD1	CAISELGTGGVDEQFF	TGTGCCATCAGTGAGTTAGGGACAGGGGGCGTGGATGAGCAGTTCTTC
TRBV29-1	-	TRBJ1-1	-	CSVDIQLNTEAFF	TGCAGCGTTGATATACAGTTGAACACTGAAGCTTTCTTT
TRBV7-2	-	TRBJ2-7	-	CASSSRQEILHEQYF	TGTGCCAGCAGCTCCCGACAGGAGATATTACACGAGCAGTACTTC
TRBV2	-	TRBJ1-3	-	CASRDGTLPGNTIYF	TGTGCCAGCAGAGACGGGACACTCCCTGGAAACACCATATATTTT
TRBV2	-	TRBJ2-3	TRBD2	CASRAQSGAYTDTQYF	TGTGCCAGCAGAGCCCAAAGCGGGGCTTACACAGATACGCAGTATTTT
TRBV6-4	-	TRBJ2-3	-	CASSDGGSTDTQYF	TGTGCCAGCAGTGACGGGGGTAGCACAGATACGCAGTATTTT
TRBV27	-	TRBJ2-5	TRBD1	CASSTRTGDTLETQYF	TGTGCCAGCAGTACCCGGACAGGGGATACCCTCGAGACCCAGTACTTC
TRBV19	once	TRBJ2-3	-	CASSMEGRDTQYF	TGTGCCAGTAGTATGGAAGGGAGAGATACGCAGTATTTT
TRBV7-9	-	TRBJ2-5	-	CASSPRTDRLETQYF	TGTGCCAGCAGCCCCCGGACAGACAGGCTCGAGACCCAGTACTTC
TRBV10-2	-	TRBJ2-3	TRBD2	CASSESPSGGAGYTQYF	TGCGCCAGCAGTGAGTCACCTTCCGGGGGGGCCGGGTATACGCAGTATTTT
TRBV6-5	-	TRBJ1-5	-	CASSYGQGGNQPQHF	TGTGCCAGCAGTTACGGGCAGGGCGGCAATCAGCCCCAGCATTTT
TRBV5-4	-	TRBJ1-1	-	CASSLGGRNTEAFF	TGTGCCAGCAGCTTAGGGGGAAGGAACACTGAAGCTTTCTTT
TRBV7-9	-	TRBJ2-1	TRBD2	CASSLAGGGNEQFF	TGTGCCAGCAGCTTAGCGGGGGGAGGGAATGAGCAGTTCTTC
TRBV7-9	-	TRBJ2-7	-	CASSSDSFYEQYF	TGTGCCAGCAGCTCGGACTCCTTCTACGAGCAGTACTTC
TRBV5-4	-	TRBJ2-7	TRBD1	CASSRDRGAYEQYF	TGTGCCAGCAGCCGGGACAGGGGGGCCTACGAGCAGTACTTC
TRBV21-1	-	TRBJ1-6	-	CASSKGGWAVRGSPLHF	TGTGCCAGCAGCAAAGGGGGTTGGGCGGTAAGAGGGTCACCCCTCCACTTT
TRBV7-7	-	TRBJ2-2	-	CASSLGRPVGTGELFF	TGTGCCAGCAGCTTAGGTCGCCCTGTGGGCACCGGGGAGCTGTTTTTT
TRBV7-6	-	TRBJ1-1	-	CASSLEGRHTEAFF	TGTGCCAGCAGCTTAGAGGGGAGGCACACTGAAGCTTTCTTT
TRBV2	-	TRBJ2-3	-	CASPGGERSSTDTQYF	TGTGCCAGCCCTGGCGGGGAGCGATCTAGCACAGATACGCAGTATTTT
TRBV5-4	-	TRBJ2-7	-	CASSYSSYEQYF	TGTGCCAGCAGTTACAGCTCCTACGAGCAGTACTTC
TRBV19	-	TRBJ2-5	TRBD2	CASSPSSGGAFETQYF	TGTGCCAGTAGTCCTTCTAGCGGGGGGGCCTTTGAGACCCAGTACTTC
TRBV27	-	TRBJ2-1	TRBD2	CAAGGYVNEQFF	TGTGCAGCCGGGGGGTATGTCAATGAGCAGTTCTTC
TRBV9	-	TRBJ1-1	TRBD1	CASSVGQGVMNTEAFF	TGTGCCAGCAGCGTAGGACAGGGGGTTATGAACACTGAAGCTTTCTTT
TRBV27	-	TRBJ2-7	-	CASSFGSDYEQYF	TGTGCCAGCAGTTTTGGCTCTGACTACGAGCAGTACTTC
TRBV5-1	-	TRBJ2-2	TRBD2	CASRLAGDLTGELFF	TGCGCCTCTCGGCTAGCGGGGGACCTCACCGGGGAGCTGTTTTTT
TRBV28	-	TRBJ2-7	-	CASSSTLSSYEQYF	TGTGCCAGCAGTTCTACACTGAGCTCCTACGAGCAGTACTTC
TRBV4-1	-	TRBJ2-7	-	CASSQDWQGRDYPDEQYF	TGCGCCAGCAGCCAAGACTGGCAGGGACGTGATTATCCGGACGAGCAGTACTTC